This entry lists 32 T cell receptor beta chains sequenced from one sample in a study of T cell responses to AZD1222 COVID-19 vaccine. Assay: immunoSEQ multiplex PCR; the TCRdb copy retains only in-frame clones and omits some. Of 97,000 or so clones listed, roughly 86% are singletons. The material sequenced was peripheral blood, taken on day 0 of AZD1222 vaccination. The receptors were gathered from an adult in good health.

J is TRBJ2-3 and V is TRBV7-9; TRBD2 agrees at 10 bases. From germline, CDR1 is SEHNR and CDR2 FQNEAQ (reference sequence). Trimming cost V 7 bases and J 6 bases; bases outside gene matches: 4. CDR3 length: 13 residues. The CDR3 nucleotides are TGTGCCAGCAAGAAGACTAGCGGGGATACGCAGTATTTT. Protein product: CASKKTSGDTQYF.

The genes are TRBV7-2 and TRBJ2-2; TRBD1 agrees at 9 bases. Germline V CDR1 and CDR2: SGHTA, FQGNSA. V shed 10 bases and J 2 bases; nucleotides not matched to a gene: 11. This CDR3 region has 16 residues. Written as DNA, the CDR3 is TGTGCCATCCATAATCGGGACAGGGCTAACACCGGGGAGCTGTTTTTT. It translates to CAIHNRDRANTGELFF.

The chain links TRBV27 to TRBJ2-2; 9 nucleotides match TRBD2. With 2 bases clipped from V and 3 bases from J, the junction kept 4 bases outside the gene matches. The germline V gene encodes CDR1 MNHEY and CDR2 SMNVEV (reference sequence). The CDR3 has 16 amino acids. CDR3 DNA sequence: TGTGCCAGCAGTTTAGTGGCGGGAGGGGACACCGGGGAGCTGTTTTTT. Protein: CASSLVAGGDTGELFF.

The V gene is TRBV30, the J gene TRBJ2-1; 8 bases line up with TRBD2. This CDR3 is built from 16 residues. Trimming took 3 bases from V and 8 from J; bases not matched to a gene: 15. The V gene's germline CDR1 is GTSNPN and CDR2 SVGIG (reference sequence). The CDR3 loop reads CAWRDPSPGLVHEQFF. The CDR3 DNA follows: TGTGCCTGGAGGGACCCTTCACCGGGACTAGTACATGAGCAGTTCTTC.

V and J are TRBV4-2 and TRBJ1-1; no firm D call. Germline V gene data show CDR1 as LGHNA and CDR2 as YNFKEQ. The CDR3 length is 16 residues. V was shortened by 4 bases and J by 4 bases, with 19 bases between the two germline ends. The CDR3 DNA is TGTGCCAGCAGCCGCCCGGGCATCCCTCCGGGCACTGAAGCTTTCTTT. Residues: CASSRPGIPPGTEAFF.

The chain combines TRBV20-1 with TRBJ2-3, with 12 bases fitting TRBD2. V dropped 3 bases and J dropped 1; count of bases not matched to a gene: 8. The CDR3 consists of 17 residues. CDR1 DFQATT and CDR2 SNEGSKA come from the germline V gene (reference sequence). CDR3 DNA sequence: TGCAGTGCTAGTCGCCTAGCGGGAGGGCCCGGCACAGATACGCAGTATTTT. This encodes CSASRLAGGPGTDTQYF.

This chain links TRBV27 with TRBJ2-2; 7 bases are a match to TRBD2. This CDR3 contains 14 residues. Looked up from germline, CDR1 is MNHEY and CDR2 is SMNVEV (reference sequence). The ends lost 8 bases at V and 6 bases at J; junction bases unmatched: 9. In DNA form, the CDR3 reads TGTGCCAGCCAAAGCGGGATCGGGGCCGGGGAGCTGTTTTTT. It is translated as CASQSGIGAGELFF.

The gene calls are TRBV7-8 and TRBJ2-3; possible D gene TRBD2, 5 bases. Germline V gene data show CDR1 as SGHVS and CDR2 as FQNEAQ. The CDR3 extends over 13 amino acids. The V end was cut by 6 bases, the J end by 4 bases, with 11 bases between. The CDR3 region has the DNA TGTGCCAGCAGGGCGGGCCTTCCAGATACGCAGTATTTT. It codes for CASRAGLPDTQYF.

The chain uses TRBV24-1 and TRBJ2-3; D call uncertain. The CDR3 contains 14 residues. Germline V gives CDR1 KGHDR, CDR2 SFDVKD. Trimming shortened V by 3 bases and J by 0 bases, and 6 bases separated the two germline ends. The CDR3 nucleotides are TGTGCCACCAGTGATATGGACAGCACAGATACGCAGTATTTT. Its protein product is CATSDMDSTDTQYF.

V is TRBV5-5 and J is TRBJ2-3; D might be TRBD2 (8 bases). The V end lost 1 base, the J end lost 2 bases, and 14 bases lay between the germline ends. Germline V gives CDR1 SGHKS, CDR2 YYEKEE (reference sequence). The length of the CDR3 is 16 residues. This CDR3 reads CASSLSGGQYTDTQYF. CDR3 nucleotide sequence: TGTGCCAGCAGCTTGAGCGGGGGACAGTACACAGATACGCAGTATTTT.

This chain connects TRBV18 to TRBJ2-2, with D possibly being TRBD1 (6 bases). The ends were cut back, 4 bases at V and 3 bases at J, with 15 bases in the middle. The germline V gene encodes CDR1 KGHSH and CDR2 LQKENI. The CDR3 sequence is 16 residues long. CDR3: CASSQRSDSHTGELFF. The CDR3, as DNA: TGTGCCAGCTCACAAAGATCGGACAGTCACACCGGGGAGCTGTTTTTT.

This chain uses TRBV7-2 with TRBJ2-1; TRBD1 is a possible D gene (5 bases). The CDR3 has 15 amino acids. Trimming removed 0 bases at V and 7 bases at J, with 13 bases between. The germline CDR1 and CDR2 sequences are SGHTA and FQGNSA. For the CDR3, the DNA is TGTGCCAGCAGCTTAGCATGGCAGGGTAGTAATGAGCAGTTCTTC. Translated: CASSLAWQGSNEQFF.

This chain joins TRBV14 and TRBJ2-1, with D possibly TRBD2 on 5 matching bases. CDR1 SGHDN and CDR2 FVKESK come from the germline V gene. CDR3 length equals 17 residues. V lost 4 bases, J lost 6 bases, and 22 bases lay in between. CDR3 bases: TGTGCCAGCAGCCTCCTAAAAAGTAGGCTAGCTATCAATGAGCAGTTCTTC. This sequence encodes CASSLLKSRLAINEQFF.

This clone was detected only once. This chain links TRBV7-9 with TRBJ2-6, with TRBD1 identical over 9 bases. Germline V gene data show CDR1 as SEHNR and CDR2 as FQNEAQ (reference sequence). The CDR3 has 18 residues. Trimming took 3 bases from V and 0 from J; bases not matched to a gene: 6. CDR3 nucleotide sequence: TGTGCCAGCAGCTTGGGGGACAGGGCCAGCTCTGGGGCCAACGTCCTGACTTTC. This gives the protein CASSLGDRASSGANVLTF.

CDR3 protein: CASRIGLKSNQPQHF. CDR3 coding DNA: TGTGCCAGCAGGATAGGGTTAAAGAGCAATCAGCCCCAGCATTTT. The chain couples TRBV28 to TRBJ1-5; D remains unclear. Germline CDR1 and CDR2: MDHEN and SYDVKM. V was shortened by 6 bases and J by 1 base, with 13 bases between the two germline ends. The CDR3 is made up of 15 amino acids.

This clone was found once. This chain uses TRBV7-8 with TRBJ1-5; unclear D gene. CDR1 and CDR2 from the germline V gene are SGHVS and FQNEAQ. V lost 4 bases, J lost 2 bases, and 12 bases lay in between. The CDR3 sequence is 15 residues long. This chain's CDR3 is CASSSRRVGNQPQHF. The DNA of the CDR3 is TGTGCCAGCAGCTCTCGACGGGTGGGCAATCAGCCCCAGCATTTT. The complete variable domain, with remaining parts taken from reference TRBV7-8 and TRBJ1-5, reads GAGVSQSPRYKVAKRGQDVALRCDPISGHVSLFWYQQALGQGPEFLTYFQNEAQLDKSGLPSDRFFAERPEGSVSTLKIQRTQQEDSAVYLCASSSRRVGNQPQHFGDGTRLSIL.

The CDR3 is CATSDPAAGTPSNEQFF. CDR3 coding DNA: TGTGCCACCAGTGACCCAGCGGCCGGGACTCCCTCCAATGAGCAGTTCTTC. V gene TRBV24-1 combines with J gene TRBJ2-1; TRBD2 might be the D (6 bases). The CDR3 runs 17 residues. V was clipped by 4 bases and J by 6 bases, with 21 bases between them. Germline V gene lookup returns CDR1 KGHDR and CDR2 SFDVKD.

The V gene is TRBV7-9, the J gene TRBJ2-1, with 10 bases matching TRBD2. V lost 1 base and J lost 10; bases outside the gene matches: 7. CDR1 is SEHNR and CDR2 is FQNEAQ in the germline V gene (reference sequence). This CDR3 spans 15 amino acids. CDR3 DNA: TGTGCCAGCAGCTTAGAACTTGAGCGGGAGGGCGAGCAGTTCTTC. It encodes CASSLELEREGEQFF.

The rearrangement uses TRBV7-8 and TRBJ1-5; tentatively, D is TRBD1 (6 bases). There are 14 residues in the CDR3. Germline CDR1 and CDR2: SGHVS and FQNEAQ. V was trimmed by 0 bases and J by 9 bases, leaving 12 bases between them. As DNA, the CDR3 is TGTGCCAGCAGCTTAGCCCTGGGGGCGAGGCCCCAGCATTTT. Translation: CASSLALGARPQHF.

The chain carries TRBV24-1 and TRBJ2-1; D tentatively reads TRBD1 or TRBD2 (6 bases each). Germline CDR1 and CDR2: KGHDR and SFDVKD. The germline V and J ends were trimmed by 0 bases and 1 base, with 15 bases remaining between them. The CDR3 sequence is 18 residues long. CDR3 sequence: CATSDLPRGRGSYNEQFF. Here the CDR3 DNA reads TGTGCCACCAGTGATTTGCCTCGGGGGCGTGGGTCCTACAATGAGCAGTTCTTC.

The chain employs TRBV2 and TRBJ1-1; TRBD1 matches 8 bases. Germline V lookup: CDR1 SNHLY, CDR2 FYNNEI. The CDR3 totals 14 residues. Trimming took 7 bases from V and 4 from J; bases not matched to a gene: 8. The CDR3 DNA follows: TGTGCCAGCACTTTAGGACAGGGCGTCACTGAAGCTTTCTTT. This encodes CASTLGQGVTEAFF.

V gene TRBV7-3 combines with J gene TRBJ2-5, with D possibly matching TRBD1 (5 bases). Germline-derived CDR1 and CDR2 are SGHTA and FQGTGA. The CDR3 is made up of 15 amino acids. Trimming shortened V by 5 bases and J by 2 bases, and 15 bases separated the two germline ends. The DNA for the CDR3 is TGTGCCAGCAGCACAAACCCTGACAGACAAGAGACCCAGTACTTC. Translated: CASSTNPDRQETQYF.

This rearrangement joins TRBV28 to TRBJ1-5; 8 positions agree with TRBD1. V was pared by 10 bases and J by 2 bases, with 7 bases of the junction left unmatched. This CDR3 contains 14 residues. Germline values: CDR1 MDHEN, CDR2 SYDVKM. Here the CDR3 DNA reads TGTGCCACGAGACAGGGGAACGGCAATCAGCCCCAGCATTTT. Its protein product is CATRQGNGNQPQHF.

The chain joins TRBV4-1 to TRBJ1-4, with no clear D. The germline V and J ends were trimmed by 1 base and 8 bases, with 11 bases remaining between them. Germline CDR1 MGHRA, CDR2 YSYEKL. The CDR3 contains 14 residues. CDR3 nucleotides: TGCGCCAGCAGCCAAGGTTGGGGAGGCGAAAAACTGTTTTTT. Translating gives CASSQGWGGEKLFF.

The V call is TRBV11-2, the J call TRBJ2-1; a weak D match, TRBD2 (8 bases). V was shortened by 5 bases and J by 7 bases, with 18 bases between the two germline ends. CDR3 length: 15 residues. CDR1 is SGHAT and CDR2 is FQNNGV in the germline V gene. The CDR3 DNA is TGTGCCAGCAGCCCCAGGGGGACTAGGCTTAATGAGCAGTTCTTC. Translated, it gives CASSPRGTRLNEQFF.

V usage is TRBV6-1 and J usage is TRBJ1-6, with TRBD1 identical over 8 bases. The CDR3 sequence is 15 residues long. Germline CDR1 MNHNS, CDR2 SASEGT. The ends lost 3 bases at V and 10 bases at J; junction bases unmatched: 8. CDR3 residues: CASSEFQGAKSPLHF. CDR3 nucleotides: TGTGCCAGCAGTGAGTTTCAGGGGGCGAAATCACCCCTCCACTTT.

This clone was observed a single time. V and J are TRBV20-1 and TRBJ2-4; D is undetermined. Trimming removed 0 bases at V and 9 bases at J, with 6 bases between. Germline V gene data show CDR1 as DFQATT and CDR2 as SNEGSKA (reference sequence). This CDR3 has 11 residues. The CDR3, as DNA: TGCAGTGCTAGAGATCCCCCCATTCAGTACTTC. Residues: CSARDPPIQYF.

The chain combines TRBV28 with TRBJ1-2, with D possibly TRBD1 on 5 matching bases. Trimming stripped 7 bases from V and 4 bases from J, with 13 bases between. This CDR3 is built from 13 residues. CDR1 is MDHEN and CDR2 is SYDVKM in the germline V gene. This chain's CDR3 is CASTSGEGYGYTF. DNA of the CDR3: TGTGCCAGCACTTCGGGGGAAGGCTATGGCTACACCTTC.

The CDR3 DNA sequence: TGCGCCAGCAGCCGCGACAGGAATCAGCCCCAGCATTTT. Translated, it gives CASSRDRNQPQHF. The chain links TRBV4-3 to TRBJ1-5; weak D call: TRBD1 (6 bases). The CDR3 is 13 residues long. V shed 4 bases and J shed 4 bases, with 8 bases lying between them. CDR1 LGHNA and CDR2 YSLEER come from the germline V gene.

The CDR3 sequence is CASLPMNYGYTF. Here the CDR3 DNA reads TGTGCCTCCCTCCCAATGAACTATGGCTACACCTTC. V and J are TRBV2 and TRBJ1-2; D is unclear. Germline-derived CDR1 and CDR2 are SNHLY and FYNNEI. V gave up 11 bases and J gave up 2 bases, with 12 bases separating them. The CDR3 consists of 12 residues.

This chain joins TRBV11-2 and TRBJ1-1, with D possibly matching TRBD1 (6 bases). The CDR3 is made up of 14 amino acids. Per germline, CDR1 SGHAT and CDR2 FQNNGV. Trimming left V 5 bases short and J 8 bases short, with 18 bases between. CDR3 DNA: TGTGCCAGCAGCCCGAGGGGGGCGAGGTCGGAAGCTTTCTTT. This sequence encodes CASSPRGARSEAFF.

V gene TRBV28 combines with J gene TRBJ2-7; D is unclear. The germline gives CDR1 MDHEN, CDR2 SYDVKM. Trimming took 5 bases from V and 2 from J, leaving 16 bases between them. The CDR3 loop spans 15 amino acids. The CDR3 nucleotides read TGTGCCAGCAGTCCCCCTGGCGGTTACACCTACGAGCAGTACTTC. Protein sequence: CASSPPGGYTYEQYF. The full variable domain, completed using reference TRBV28 and TRBJ2-7, is DVKVTQSSRYLVKRTGEKVFLECVQDMDHENMFWYRQDPGLGLRLIYFSYDVKMKEKGDIPEGYSVSREKKERFSLILESASTNQTSMYLCASSPPGGYTYEQYFGPGTRLTVT.